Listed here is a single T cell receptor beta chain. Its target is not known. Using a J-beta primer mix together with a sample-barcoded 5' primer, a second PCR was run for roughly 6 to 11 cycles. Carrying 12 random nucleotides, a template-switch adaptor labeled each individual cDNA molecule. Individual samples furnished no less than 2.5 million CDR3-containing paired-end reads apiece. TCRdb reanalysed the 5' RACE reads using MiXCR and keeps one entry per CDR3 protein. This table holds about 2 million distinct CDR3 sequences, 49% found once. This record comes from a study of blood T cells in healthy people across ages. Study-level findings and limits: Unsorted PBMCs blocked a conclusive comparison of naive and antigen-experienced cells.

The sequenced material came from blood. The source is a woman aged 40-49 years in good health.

The CDR3 coding sequence is TGTGCCAGCAGCCCCCAGGAGGACCAAGAGACCCAGCATTTT. Encoded protein: CASSPQEDQETQHF. This chain joins TRBV13 and TRBJ1-5; D unresolved. Trimming stripped 5 bases from V and 11 bases from J, with 19 bases between. Germline values: CDR1 PRHDT, CDR2 FYEKMQ (reference sequence). CDR3 length: 14 amino acids.